The source of this TCR beta chain is a study of T-cell memory formation after mild COVID-19. Trimming removed 6 bases from V and 2 bases from J, with 17 bases in between. Germline-derived CDR1 and CDR2 are DFQATT and SNEGSKA (reference sequence). The CDR3 is 14 amino acids. A word on this clonotype: Its target is unknown.

Notes on the study in general: Whereas later expanders leaned CD4+, clones contracting day 15 to 85 showed a balanced CD4/CD8 makeup. Some clones that responded turned up in pre-infection memory, which suggests that cross-reactive memory joined in.

TCRdb re-called the 5' RACE reads with MiXCR, one entry per CDR3 protein. The sample has about 440,000 distinct CDR3 sequences, 20% seen once; the top ten hold around 8.4%. This receptor was obtained from an adult woman who had mild COVID-19 (a few samples of this study predate the infection). Cell type and time point are not known. The rearrangement joins TRBV20-1 to TRBJ2-7; TRBD2 is a possible D gene (5 bases). Sample: PBMCs or a T cell subset sorted from them (not recorded which). CDR3 residues: CSAPPRGRPYEQYF. The CDR3, as DNA: TGCAGTGCCCCCCCTCGAGGGCGTCCCTACGAGCAGTACTTC.